The following is a T cell receptor beta chain sequence with its context. The sample belongs to a study of blood T cell repertoires in COVID-19. Clones were read by immunoSEQ multiplex PCR, and TCRdb kept only the in-frame ones, dropping some. Found here are under 300,000 clones, 83% of them singletons; the top ten hold roughly 4.5%. Germline V CDR1 and CDR2: SNHLY, FYNNEI. The CDR3 is 15 amino acids. V lost 6 bases, J lost 4 bases, and 9 bases stayed unmatched. The V call is TRBV2, the J call TRBJ2-3; TRBD2 aligns across 8 bases. This receptor was obtained from a man aged 55 to 70 who had recovered from COVID-19. Material for sequencing was peripheral blood. The CDR3 nucleotides are TGTGCCAGCAGCCCGGGAGGGCCGGGGGCAGATACGCAGTATTTT. Protein product: CASSPGGPGADTQYF.